This record looks at one T cell receptor (beta chain) sequence and its context. TCRdb keeps only in-frame clones here, not all; method: immunoSEQ multiplex PCR. The sample comprises about 310,000 clones, approximately 86% of which are singletons, and around 9.3% rests with the top ten. The V and J ends lost 2 bases and 9 bases, in that order; junction bases with no gene match: 3. There are 15 residues in the CDR3. Per the germline V gene, CDR1 is SEHNR and CDR2 is FQNEAQ (reference sequence). This record comes from a study of blood T cell repertoires in COVID-19. Study-wide context: In each case, the material was cDNA or gDNA derived from T cells, B-cell-depleted T cells, or PBMCs.

Participants came from roughly 25 US areas, aged about 18 to 90 years. Categorization into cohorts depended on clinical history that participants reported. The sample taken for sequencing was PBMCs or T cells enriched from blood (not recorded which). The TCR sequence derives from a woman aged 18-29 years who had recovered from COVID-19. The chain couples TRBV7-9 to TRBJ1-6, with 11 bases identical to TRBD1. The CDR3 coding sequence is TGTGCCAGCAGCTTAAAAGGGACAGGGGGTTCACCCCTCCACTTT. It is translated as CASSLKGTGGSPLHF.